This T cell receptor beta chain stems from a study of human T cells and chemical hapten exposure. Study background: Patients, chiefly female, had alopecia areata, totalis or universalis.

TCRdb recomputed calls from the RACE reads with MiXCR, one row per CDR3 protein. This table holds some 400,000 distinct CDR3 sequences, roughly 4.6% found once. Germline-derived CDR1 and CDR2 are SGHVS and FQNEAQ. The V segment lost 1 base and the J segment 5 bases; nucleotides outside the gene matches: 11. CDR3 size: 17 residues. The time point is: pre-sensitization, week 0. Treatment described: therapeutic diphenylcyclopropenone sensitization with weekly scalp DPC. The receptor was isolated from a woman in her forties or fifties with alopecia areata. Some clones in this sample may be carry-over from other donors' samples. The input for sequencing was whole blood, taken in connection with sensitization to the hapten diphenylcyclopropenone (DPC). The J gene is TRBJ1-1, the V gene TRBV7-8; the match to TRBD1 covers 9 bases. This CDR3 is CASSLVRGDRGYTEAFF. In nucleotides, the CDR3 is TGTGCCAGCAGCTTAGTTAGGGGCGACAGGGGGTATACTGAAGCTTTCTTT.